This is a list of T cell receptor beta chains from one sample in a study of CXCR3-negative and CXCR3-positive naive CD8 T cells. TCRdb reprocessed the 5' RACE reads and reports one entry per CDR3 protein, with no DNA. Its table records under 150,000 distinct CDR3 sequences. The specimen sequenced was naive CXCR3+ CD8+ T cells from blood. The receptors were gathered from a human donor in good health. Some clones in this sample may be carry-over from other donors' samples. CDR3s include the opening cysteine and the closing phenylalanine or tryptophan. Fields, in order: CDR3 protein, J gene, V gene.

CDR3aa: CARPRETTYNEQFF
j_gene: TRBJ2-1
v_gene: TRBV2

CDR3aa: CASSLALSTEAFF
j_gene: TRBJ1-1
v_gene: TRBV7-8

CDR3aa: CASSLTAGASVEQYF
j_gene: TRBJ2-7
v_gene: TRBV7-6

CDR3aa: CASSYRTSGRYQETQYF
j_gene: TRBJ2-5
v_gene: TRBV6-2/TRBV6-3

CDR3aa: CASSPHLGTAGYTF
j_gene: TRBJ1-2
v_gene: TRBV7-9

CDR3aa: CAIRPAGYTEAFF
j_gene: TRBJ1-1
v_gene: TRBV7-6

CDR3aa: CASSPILRGSAYNEQFF
j_gene: TRBJ2-1
v_gene: TRBV4-1

CDR3aa: CASSQDLQLNTEAFF
j_gene: TRBJ1-1
v_gene: TRBV14

CDR3aa: CASRGRGEVPDSRYNEQFF
j_gene: TRBJ2-1
v_gene: TRBV12-3/TRBV12-4

CDR3aa: CASSPPSNTDTQYF
j_gene: TRBJ2-3
v_gene: TRBV7-8

CDR3aa: CASDKTGLASYNEQFF
j_gene: TRBJ2-1
v_gene: TRBV7-8

CDR3aa: CASSFGGRYRVLEQYF
j_gene: TRBJ2-7
v_gene: TRBV5-5

CDR3aa: CASSDLLNTEAFF
j_gene: TRBJ1-1
v_gene: TRBV9

CDR3aa: CASSLVGSAYEQYF
j_gene: TRBJ2-7
v_gene: TRBV7-9

CDR3aa: CASSSGTSGRGTDTQYF
j_gene: TRBJ2-3
v_gene: TRBV12-3/TRBV12-4

CDR3aa: CSVANPPGSTTNEKLFF
j_gene: TRBJ1-4
v_gene: TRBV29-1

CDR3aa: CASSFPGGYGYTF
j_gene: TRBJ1-2
v_gene: TRBV11-3

CDR3aa: CASSFVGFPGGETQYF
j_gene: TRBJ2-5
v_gene: TRBV28

CDR3aa: CASSDVNSSPGYTF
j_gene: TRBJ1-2
v_gene: TRBV2

CDR3aa: CAISVGNYEQYF
j_gene: TRBJ2-7
v_gene: TRBV6-4

CDR3aa: CATLGGQGISGANVLTF
j_gene: TRBJ2-6
v_gene: TRBV10-3

CDR3aa: CASSWAGNSYEQYF
j_gene: TRBJ2-7
v_gene: TRBV6-2/TRBV6-3

CDR3aa: CASSYPGVAGESGELFF
j_gene: TRBJ2-2
v_gene: TRBV6-2/TRBV6-3